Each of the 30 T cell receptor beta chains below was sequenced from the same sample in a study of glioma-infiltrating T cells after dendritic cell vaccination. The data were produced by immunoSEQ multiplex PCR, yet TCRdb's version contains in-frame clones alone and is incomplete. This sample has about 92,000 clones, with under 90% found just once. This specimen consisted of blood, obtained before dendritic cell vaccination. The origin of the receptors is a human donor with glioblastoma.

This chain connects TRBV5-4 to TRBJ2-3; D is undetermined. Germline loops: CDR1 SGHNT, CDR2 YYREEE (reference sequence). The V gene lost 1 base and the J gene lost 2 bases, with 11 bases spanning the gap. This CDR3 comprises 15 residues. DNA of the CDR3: TGTGCCAGCAGCTTGACCCCGACTTACACAGATACGCAGTATTTT. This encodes CASSLTPTYTDTQYF.

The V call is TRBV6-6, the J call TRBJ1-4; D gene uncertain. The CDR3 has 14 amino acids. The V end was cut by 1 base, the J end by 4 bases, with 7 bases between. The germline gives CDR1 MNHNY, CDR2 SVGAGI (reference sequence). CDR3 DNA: TGTGCCAGCAGTTACTTACAGATTAATGAAAAACTGTTTTTT. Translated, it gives CASSYLQINEKLFF.

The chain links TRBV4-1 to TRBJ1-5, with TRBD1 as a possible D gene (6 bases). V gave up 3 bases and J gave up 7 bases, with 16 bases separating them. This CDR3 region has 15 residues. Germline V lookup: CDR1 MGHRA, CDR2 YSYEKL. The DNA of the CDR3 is TGCGCCAGCAGCCACCAAGGGGGGGGGCCGCAGCCCCAGCATTTT. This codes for CASSHQGGGPQPQHF.

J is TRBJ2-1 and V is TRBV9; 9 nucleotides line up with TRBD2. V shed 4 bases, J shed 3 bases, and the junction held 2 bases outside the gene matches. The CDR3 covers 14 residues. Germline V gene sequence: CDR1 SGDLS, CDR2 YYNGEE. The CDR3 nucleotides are TGTGCCAGCAGCCCTAGCGGGAACTACAATGAGCAGTTCTTC. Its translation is CASSPSGNYNEQFF. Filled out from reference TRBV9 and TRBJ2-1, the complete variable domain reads DSGVTQTPKHLITATGQRVTLRCSPRSGDLSVYWYQQSLDQGLQFLIQYYNGEERAKGNILERFSAQQFPDLHSELNLSSLELGDSALYFCASSPSGNYNEQFFGPGTRLTVL.

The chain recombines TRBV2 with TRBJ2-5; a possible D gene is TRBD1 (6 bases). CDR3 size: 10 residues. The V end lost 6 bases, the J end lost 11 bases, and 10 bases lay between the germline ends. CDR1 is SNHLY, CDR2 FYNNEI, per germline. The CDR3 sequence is CASRGGWQYF. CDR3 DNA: TGTGCCAGCAGAGGGGGATGGCAGTACTTC.

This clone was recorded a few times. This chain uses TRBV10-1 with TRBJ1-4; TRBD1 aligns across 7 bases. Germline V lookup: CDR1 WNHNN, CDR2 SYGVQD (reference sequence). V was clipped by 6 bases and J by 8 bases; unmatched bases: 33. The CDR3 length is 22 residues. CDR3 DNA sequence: TGCGCCAGCAGGCCACTACCCCCTCATCCCAGGACAGGTGGGGCGGACGGAGAAAAACTGTTTTTT. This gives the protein CASRPLPPHPRTGGADGEKLFF.

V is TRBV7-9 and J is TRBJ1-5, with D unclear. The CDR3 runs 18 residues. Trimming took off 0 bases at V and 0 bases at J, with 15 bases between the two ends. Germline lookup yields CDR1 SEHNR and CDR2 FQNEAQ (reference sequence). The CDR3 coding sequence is TGTGCCAGCAGCTTAGCTGTCAGCGGCTCTTATAGCAATCAGCCCCAGCATTTT. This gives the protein CASSLAVSGSYSNQPQHF.

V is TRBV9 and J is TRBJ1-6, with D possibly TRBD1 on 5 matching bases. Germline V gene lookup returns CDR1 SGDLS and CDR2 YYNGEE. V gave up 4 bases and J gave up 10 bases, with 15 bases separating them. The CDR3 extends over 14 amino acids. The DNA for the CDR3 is TGTGCCAGCAGCTTCAGGGTGAGTCAGTCACCCCTCCACTTT. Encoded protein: CASSFRVSQSPLHF.

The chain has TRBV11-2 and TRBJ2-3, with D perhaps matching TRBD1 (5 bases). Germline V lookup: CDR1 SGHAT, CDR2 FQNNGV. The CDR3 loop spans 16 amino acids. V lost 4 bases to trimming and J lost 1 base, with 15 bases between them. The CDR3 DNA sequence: TGTGCCAGCAGCTCACTTCAGGGCGGAGGCACAGATACGCAGTATTTT. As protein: CASSSLQGGGTDTQYF.

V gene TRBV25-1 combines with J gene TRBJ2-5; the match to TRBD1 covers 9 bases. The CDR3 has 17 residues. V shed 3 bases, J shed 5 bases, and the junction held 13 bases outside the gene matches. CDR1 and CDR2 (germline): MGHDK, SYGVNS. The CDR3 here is CASSDGGQGTPRETQYF. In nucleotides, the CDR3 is TGTGCCAGCAGTGATGGTGGACAGGGGACCCCAAGGGAGACCCAGTACTTC.

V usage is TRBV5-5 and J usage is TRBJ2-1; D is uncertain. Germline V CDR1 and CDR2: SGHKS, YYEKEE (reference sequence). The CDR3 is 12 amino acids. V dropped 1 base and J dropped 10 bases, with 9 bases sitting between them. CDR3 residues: CASSLNVGEQFF. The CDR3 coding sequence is TGTGCCAGCAGCTTGAATGTGGGCGAGCAGTTCTTC.

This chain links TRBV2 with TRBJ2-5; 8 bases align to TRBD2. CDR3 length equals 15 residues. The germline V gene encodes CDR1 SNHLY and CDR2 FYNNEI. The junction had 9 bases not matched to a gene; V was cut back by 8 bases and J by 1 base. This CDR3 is CASSGGGGTQETQYF. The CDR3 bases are TGTGCCAGCTCGGGGGGCGGGGGGACCCAAGAGACCCAGTACTTC.

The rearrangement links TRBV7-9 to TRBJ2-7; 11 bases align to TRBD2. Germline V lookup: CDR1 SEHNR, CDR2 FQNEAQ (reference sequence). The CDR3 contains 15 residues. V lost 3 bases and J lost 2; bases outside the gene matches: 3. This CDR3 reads CASSFGLAGPYEQYF. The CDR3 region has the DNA TGTGCCAGCAGCTTTGGACTAGCGGGTCCCTACGAGCAGTACTTC.

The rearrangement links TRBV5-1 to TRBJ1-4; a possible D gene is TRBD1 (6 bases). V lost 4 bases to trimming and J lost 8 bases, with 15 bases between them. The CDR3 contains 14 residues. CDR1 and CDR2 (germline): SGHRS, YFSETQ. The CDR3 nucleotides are TGCGCCAGCAGCCTGGTAGGGCAGGGGGAAAAACTGTTTTTT. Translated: CASSLVGQGEKLFF.

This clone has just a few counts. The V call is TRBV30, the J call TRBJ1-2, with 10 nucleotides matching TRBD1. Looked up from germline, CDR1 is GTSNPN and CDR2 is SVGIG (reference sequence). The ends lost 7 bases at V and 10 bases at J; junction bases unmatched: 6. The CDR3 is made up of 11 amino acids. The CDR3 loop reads CAFRDRGYYTF. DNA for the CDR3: TGTGCCTTCAGGGACAGGGGTTACTACACCTTC.

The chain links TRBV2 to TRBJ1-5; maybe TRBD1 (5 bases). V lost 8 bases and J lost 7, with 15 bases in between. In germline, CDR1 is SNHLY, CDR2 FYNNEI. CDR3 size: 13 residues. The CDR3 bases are TGTGCCAGCGGGGGGGAGAGAGGGCAGCCCCAGCATTTT. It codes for CASGGERGQPQHF.

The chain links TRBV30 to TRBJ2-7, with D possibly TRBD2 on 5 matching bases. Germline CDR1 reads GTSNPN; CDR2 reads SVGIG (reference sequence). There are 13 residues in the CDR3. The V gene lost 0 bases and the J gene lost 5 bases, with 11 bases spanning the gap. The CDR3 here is CAWSVSGNNEQYF. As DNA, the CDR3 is TGTGCCTGGAGTGTTTCGGGAAACAACGAGCAGTACTTC.

CDR3 DNA: TGTGCCAGCAGCTACGGACAGGGGGCATCCTACGAGCAGTACTTC. Encoded protein: CASSYGQGASYEQYF. The gene calls are TRBV5-4 and TRBJ2-7; 11 positions agree with TRBD1. The J segment lost 1 base and the V segment lost 3 bases, leaving 3 bases of the junction unmatched. This CDR3 contains 15 residues. The germline V gene encodes CDR1 SGHNT and CDR2 YYREEE (reference sequence).

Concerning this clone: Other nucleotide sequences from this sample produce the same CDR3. CDR3 protein: CASSTGGAGVEYEQYF. For the CDR3, the DNA is TGTGCCAGCAGCACCGGGGGAGCGGGAGTAGAGTACGAGCAGTACTTC. The rearrangement links TRBV4-2 to TRBJ2-7; TRBD2 aligns across 8 bases. V lost 5 bases, J lost 4 bases, and 13 bases stayed unmatched. The CDR3 spans 16 residues. Germline V gene data show CDR1 as LGHNA and CDR2 as YNFKEQ.

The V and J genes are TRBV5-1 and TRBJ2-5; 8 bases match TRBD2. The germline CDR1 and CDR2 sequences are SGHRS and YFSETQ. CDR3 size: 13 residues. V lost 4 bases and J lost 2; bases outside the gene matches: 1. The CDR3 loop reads CASSAGGQETQYF. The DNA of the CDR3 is TGCGCCAGCAGCGCGGGGGGACAAGAGACCCAGTACTTC. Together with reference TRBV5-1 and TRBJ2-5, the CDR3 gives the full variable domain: KAGVTQTPRYLIKTRGQQVTLSCSPISGHRSVSWYQQTPGQGLQFLFEYFSETQRNKGNFPGRFSGRQFSNSRSEMNVSTLELGDSALYLCASSAGGQETQYFGPGTRLLVL.

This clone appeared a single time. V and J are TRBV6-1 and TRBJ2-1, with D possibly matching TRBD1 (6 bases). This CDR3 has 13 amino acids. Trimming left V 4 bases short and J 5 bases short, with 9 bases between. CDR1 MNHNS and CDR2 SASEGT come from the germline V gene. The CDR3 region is CASSADSNNEQFF. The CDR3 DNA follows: TGTGCCAGCAGTGCGGACAGTAACAATGAGCAGTTCTTC.

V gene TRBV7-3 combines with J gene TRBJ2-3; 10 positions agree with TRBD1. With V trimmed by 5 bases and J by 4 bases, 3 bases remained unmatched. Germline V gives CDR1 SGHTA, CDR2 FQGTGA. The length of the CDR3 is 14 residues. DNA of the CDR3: TGTGCCAGCAGCCGGGACAGGGGCTCAGATACGCAGTATTTT. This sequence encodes CASSRDRGSDTQYF.

The CDR3 loop reads CASSDGAGYQPQHF. In DNA form, the CDR3 reads TGTGCCAGCAGCGATGGGGCGGGGTATCAGCCCCAGCATTTT. V gene TRBV9 combines with J gene TRBJ1-5; TRBD1 is a possible D gene (5 bases). V was pared by 3 bases and J by 5 bases, with 12 bases between. Germline-derived CDR1 and CDR2 are SGDLS and YYNGEE. This CDR3 comprises 14 residues.

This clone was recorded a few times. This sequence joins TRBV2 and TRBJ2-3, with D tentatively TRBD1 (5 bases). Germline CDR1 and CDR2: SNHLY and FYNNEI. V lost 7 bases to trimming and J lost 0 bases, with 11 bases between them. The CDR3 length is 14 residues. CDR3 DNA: TGTGCCAGCAATGTGGGGCCAAGCACAGATACGCAGTATTTT. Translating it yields CASNVGPSTDTQYF.

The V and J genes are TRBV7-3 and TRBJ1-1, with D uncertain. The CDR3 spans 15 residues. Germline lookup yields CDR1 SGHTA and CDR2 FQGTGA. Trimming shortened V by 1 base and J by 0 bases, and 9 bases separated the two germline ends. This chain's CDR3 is CASSLSSVLNTEAFF. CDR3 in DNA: TGTGCCAGCAGCTTAAGTAGTGTATTGAACACTGAAGCTTTCTTT.

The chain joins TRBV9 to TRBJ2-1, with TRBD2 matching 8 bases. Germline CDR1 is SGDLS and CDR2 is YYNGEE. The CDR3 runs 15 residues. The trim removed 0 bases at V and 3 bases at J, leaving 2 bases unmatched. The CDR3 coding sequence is TGTGCCAGCAGCGTAGTTGCGGGAGGCTACAATGAGCAGTTCTTC. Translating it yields CASSVVAGGYNEQFF.

The CDR3 DNA follows: TGTGCCAGTAGTATCATAGCGGGGAGTGGAGATACGCAGTATTTT. This codes for CASSIIAGSGDTQYF. V and J are TRBV19 and TRBJ2-3, with TRBD2 identical over 8 bases. CDR1 is LNHDA, CDR2 SQIVND, per germline (reference sequence). This CDR3 contains 15 residues. The trim removed 3 bases at V and 5 bases at J, leaving 7 bases unmatched.

CDR3 in amino acids: CASSQSGSSYNEQFF. The CDR3 DNA reads as TGCGCCAGCAGCCAAAGCGGGTCCTCCTACAATGAGCAGTTCTTC. The V gene is TRBV4-1, the J gene TRBJ2-1; D is possibly TRBD2 (6 bases). The CDR3 runs to 15 residues. The V gene's germline CDR1 is MGHRA and CDR2 YSYEKL. V shed 2 bases and J shed 0 bases, with 8 bases lying between them.

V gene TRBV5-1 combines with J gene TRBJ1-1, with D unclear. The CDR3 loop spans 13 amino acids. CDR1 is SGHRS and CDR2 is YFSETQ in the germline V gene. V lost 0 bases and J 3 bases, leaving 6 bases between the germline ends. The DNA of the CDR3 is TGCGCCAGCAGCTTGGCCCGGGACACTGAAGCTTTCTTT. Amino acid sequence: CASSLARDTEAFF.

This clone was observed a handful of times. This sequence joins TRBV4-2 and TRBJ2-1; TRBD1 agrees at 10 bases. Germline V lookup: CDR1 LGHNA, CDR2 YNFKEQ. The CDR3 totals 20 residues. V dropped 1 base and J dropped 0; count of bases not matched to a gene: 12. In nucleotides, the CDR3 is TGTGCCAGCAGCCAAGGGTCCGGGACAGGGGCCACGTACTCCTACAATGAGCAGTTCTTC. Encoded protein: CASSQGSGTGATYSYNEQFF.